These 22 T cell receptor beta chains were all obtained from the same sample, sequenced in a study of blood T cell repertoires in COVID-19. Assay used: immunoSEQ multiplex PCR; TCRdb lists only in-frame clones, some missing. This table holds 85,000 to 100,000 clones, around 80% found once. Sequencing used peripheral blood. Source of these receptors: a man over 45 who had recovered from COVID-19.

The rearrangement uses TRBV7-9 and TRBJ1-2; TRBD1 is a possible D gene (6 bases). Germline values: CDR1 SEHNR, CDR2 FQNEAQ (reference sequence). V was cut by 1 base and J by 4 bases, with 13 bases left in between. There are 15 residues in the CDR3. The CDR3 DNA reads as TGTGCCAGCAGCTTAGAGTCCCCAGGGGCCTATGGCTACACCTTC. It codes for CASSLESPGAYGYTF. The full variable domain, with the rest looked up from reference TRBV7-9 and TRBJ1-2, is DTGVSQNPRHKITKRGQNVTFRCDPISEHNRLYWYRQTLGQGPEFLTYFQNEAQLEKSRLLSDRFSAERPKGSFSTLEIQRTEQGDSAMYLCASSLESPGAYGYTFGSGTRLTVV.

This chain uses TRBV28 with TRBJ2-7, with TRBD1 matching over 7 bases. Germline V gene data show CDR1 as MDHEN and CDR2 as SYDVKM. This CDR3 is built from 14 residues. J gave up 6 bases and V 6 bases, and 11 bases lay outside the gene matches. For the CDR3, the DNA is TGTGCCAGCAGGCAGGGGGTCTCTACGTCCGAGCAGTACTTC. Translated, it gives CASRQGVSTSEQYF.

There are many counts of this clone. The V call is TRBV4-3, the J call TRBJ2-5; TRBD2 matches 9 bases. The CDR3 extends over 15 amino acids. The ends lost 0 bases at V and 1 base at J; junction bases unmatched: 0. Germline-derived CDR1 and CDR2 are LGHNA and YSLEER. The CDR3 loop is CASSQERGGQETQYF. CDR3 sequence (DNA): TGCGCCAGCAGCCAAGAGCGGGGGGGCCAAGAGACCCAGTACTTC.

This clone came up a few times. This rearrangement joins TRBV4-3 to TRBJ1-3; no clear D. From germline, CDR1 is LGHNA and CDR2 YSLEER. The ends were cut back, 0 bases at V and 0 bases at J, with 12 bases in the middle. CDR3 length: 17 amino acids. CDR3 sequence reads: CASSQEMSGSSGNTIYF. The CDR3, as DNA: TGCGCCAGCAGCCAAGAAATGAGCGGCTCCTCTGGAAACACCATATATTTT.

This chain connects TRBV5-4 to TRBJ2-5; 8 bases are shared with TRBD2. This CDR3 has 15 amino acids. The junction had 12 bases not matched to a gene; V was cut back by 6 bases and J by 5 bases. Per germline, CDR1 SGHNT and CDR2 YYREEE (reference sequence). The CDR3 is CASTFGGSGVETQYF. CDR3 sequence (DNA): TGTGCCAGCACCTTCGGCGGTAGCGGGGTTGAGACCCAGTACTTC.

The chain recombines TRBV7-3 with TRBJ2-7, with D tentatively TRBD1 (5 bases). The CDR3 has 13 amino acids. V dropped 2 bases and J dropped 1 base, with 6 bases sitting between them. Germline-derived CDR1 and CDR2 are SGHTA and FQGTGA. The CDR3, as DNA: TGTGCCAGCAGCTTATCAGGGTCCTACGAGCAGTACTTC. Translated: CASSLSGSYEQYF.

Of note for this clone: In the same sample, other DNA sequences code for this CDR3. The chain couples TRBV11-2 to TRBJ2-5, with 7 positions matching TRBD2. Germline lookup yields CDR1 SGHAT and CDR2 FQNNGV. V lost 1 base and J lost 5; bases outside the gene matches: 4. The length of the CDR3 is 14 residues. CDR3 sequence (DNA): TGTGCCAGCAGCTTAGGCGGGGGAGGGGAGACCCAGTACTTC. This codes for CASSLGGGGETQYF. Based on the CDR3 plus reference TRBV11-2 and TRBJ2-5, the full variable domain is EAGVAQSPRYKIIEKRQSVAFWCNPISGHATLYWYQQILGQGPKLLIQFQNNGVVDDSQLPKDRFSAERLKGVDSTLKIQPAKLEDSAVYLCASSLGGGGETQYFGPGTRLLVL.

The chain couples TRBV18 to TRBJ1-6; 9 nucleotides align to TRBD1. This CDR3 spans 16 amino acids. Germline CDR1 reads KGHSH; CDR2 reads LQKENI. Trimming took 3 bases from V and 10 from J; bases not matched to a gene: 10. The CDR3 DNA sequence: TGTGCCAGCTCACCGGGGCTCACGACAGGGGGGTCACCCCTCCACTTT. It translates to CASSPGLTTGGSPLHF.

The V call is TRBV19, the J call TRBJ1-3, with D perhaps TRBD1 (6 bases). Trimming cost V 3 bases and J 3 bases, with 12 bases left between them. The CDR3 has 15 amino acids. CDR1 LNHDA and CDR2 SQIVND come from the germline V gene (reference sequence). The CDR3 DNA is TGTGCCAGTAGTATCGGCAGGGGTTATGGAAACACCATATATTTT. Translating gives CASSIGRGYGNTIYF.

The J gene is TRBJ1-1, the V gene TRBV19, with D hard to call. The V and J ends lost 3 bases and 3 bases respectively, with 14 bases between them. Looked up from germline, CDR1 is LNHDA and CDR2 is SQIVND (reference sequence). The CDR3 runs to 15 residues. CDR3 DNA sequence: TGTGCCAGTAGTATTGGCCCTTACACCGACACTGAAGCTTTCTTT. It codes for CASSIGPYTDTEAFF.

The chain is built from TRBV3-1 (or the pseudogene TRBV3-2) and TRBJ1-2; D ambiguous. The V gene's germline CDR1 is LGHDT and CDR2 YNNKEL (reference sequence). Trimming removed 4 bases from V and 9 bases from J, with 15 bases in between. CDR3 length equals 13 residues. The CDR3 spells CASSPLIGGRYTF. The CDR3 DNA follows: TGTGCCAGCAGCCCTCTAATAGGAGGGCGCTACACCTTC.

The V and J genes are TRBV5-1 and TRBJ1-3; perhaps TRBD1 as D (5 bases). This CDR3 region has 13 residues. V was pared by 4 bases and J by 8 bases, with 13 bases between. Germline CDR1 is SGHRS and CDR2 is YFSETQ. CDR3 coding DNA: TGCGCCAGCAGCAGGGTGACAGACCACACCATATATTTT. It translates to CASSRVTDHTIYF.

The V call is TRBV7-2, the J call TRBJ2-5; 11 positions match TRBD2. This CDR3 has 15 residues. Looked up from germline, CDR1 is SGHTA and CDR2 is FQGNSA. V shed 3 bases, J shed 8 bases, and the junction held 8 bases outside the gene matches. The DNA of the CDR3 is TGTGCCAGCAGCTTCAGGGTAGCGGGGGGGGAAACCCAGTACTTC. Its translation: CASSFRVAGGETQYF.

J is TRBJ1-1 and V is TRBV4-1; a weak D match, TRBD1 (6 bases). From germline, CDR1 is MGHRA and CDR2 YSYEKL. The CDR3 sequence is 15 residues long. V shed 4 bases and J shed 1 base, with 13 bases lying between them. The CDR3 loop is CASSRPQGSNTEAFF. The CDR3 DNA follows: TGCGCCAGCAGCCGCCCCCAGGGGTCGAACACTGAAGCTTTCTTT.

This clone appeared many times. The gene calls are TRBV9 and TRBJ2-2, with D perhaps matching TRBD2 (6 bases). The CDR3 sequence is 15 residues long. V lost 0 bases and J lost 4, with 10 bases in between. CDR1 SGDLS and CDR2 YYNGEE come from the germline V gene. DNA of the CDR3: TGTGCCAGCAGCGTAGGGACTACCCCCACCGGGGAGCTGTTTTTT. Its protein product is CASSVGTTPTGELFF.

This clone has just a few counts. The rearrangement uses TRBV5-4 and TRBJ1-1; TRBD1 is a possible D gene (6 bases). This CDR3 is built from 11 residues. Germline lookup yields CDR1 SGHNT and CDR2 YYREEE (reference sequence). V lost 4 bases and J 12 bases, leaving 13 bases between the germline ends. CDR3 amino acids: CASSDRQDPFF. The CDR3 DNA reads as TGTGCCAGCAGCGATCGACAGGATCCTTTCTTT.

V and J are TRBV5-4 and TRBJ2-3; 7 bases map to TRBD2. Germline CDR1 and CDR2: SGHNT and YYREEE (reference sequence). The length of the CDR3 is 15 residues. Losses at the gene ends were 2 bases for V and 2 bases for J; bases not matched to a gene: 5. The CDR3 DNA reads as TGTGCCAGCAGCTTTGGGGGGGTGGTCACAGATACGCAGTATTTT. This encodes CASSFGGVVTDTQYF.

This clone was seen only a few times. The genes are TRBV9 and TRBJ2-2, with TRBD2 identical over 8 bases. This CDR3 has 13 residues. Losses at the gene ends were 7 bases for V and 7 bases for J; bases not matched to a gene: 6. CDR1 and CDR2 (germline): SGDLS, YYNGEE. CDR3 DNA: TGTGCCAGCGCGGGGGGAGAGGTCGGGGAGCTGTTTTTT. Its translation: CASAGGEVGELFF.

This clone was recorded only once. The chain links TRBV11-1 to TRBJ2-3; D is perhaps TRBD2 (6 bases). The CDR3 totals 15 residues. The ends were cut back, 5 bases at V and 1 base at J, with 13 bases in the middle. Germline-derived CDR1 and CDR2 are SGHAT and FQDESV (reference sequence). Here the CDR3 reads CASSRGTPGTDTQYF. The CDR3 nucleotides are TGTGCCAGCAGCCGCGGGACTCCTGGCACAGATACGCAGTATTTT.

This chain connects TRBV6-5 to TRBJ1-2, with 8 nucleotides matching TRBD1. This CDR3 is 14 amino acids long. Trimming took 4 bases from V and 8 from J; bases not matched to a gene: 9. The V gene's germline CDR1 is MNHEY and CDR2 SVGAGI. The CDR3 DNA follows: TGTGCCAGCAGTTCCGCCTCAGGGGGCAGCGGCTACACCTTC. This encodes CASSSASGGSGYTF.

The V and J genes are TRBV11-2 and TRBJ2-5; D possibly corresponds to TRBD2 (6 bases). Germline V gives CDR1 SGHAT, CDR2 FQNNGV. CDR3 length equals 12 residues. V gave up 5 bases and J gave up 6 bases, with 10 bases separating them. CDR3 protein: CASSAGGKTQYF. The CDR3, as DNA: TGTGCCAGCAGCGCGGGCGGGAAGACCCAGTACTTC.

The chain has TRBV3-1 (or the pseudogene TRBV3-2) and TRBJ1-5; 8 bases align to TRBD1. CDR1 and CDR2 from the germline V gene are LGHDT and YNNKEL (reference sequence). V lost 2 bases, J lost 0 bases, and 3 bases stayed unmatched. The CDR3 consists of 16 residues. CDR3 region: CASSQRTGNSNQPQHF. For the CDR3, the DNA is TGTGCCAGCAGCCAACGGACAGGGAATAGCAATCAGCCCCAGCATTTT.